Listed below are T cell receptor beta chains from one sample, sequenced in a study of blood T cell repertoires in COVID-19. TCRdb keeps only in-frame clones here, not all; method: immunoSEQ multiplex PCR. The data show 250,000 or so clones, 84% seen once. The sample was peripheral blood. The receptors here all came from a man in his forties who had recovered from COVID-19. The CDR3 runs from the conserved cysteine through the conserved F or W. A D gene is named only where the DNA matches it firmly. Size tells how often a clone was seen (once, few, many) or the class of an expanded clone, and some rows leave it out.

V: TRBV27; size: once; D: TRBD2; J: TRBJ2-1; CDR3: CASSLDSGSGSYNEQFF; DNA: TGTGCCAGCAGTTTAGATAGCGGGAGTGGCTCCTACAATGAGCAGTTCTTC
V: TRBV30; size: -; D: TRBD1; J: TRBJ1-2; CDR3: CAWSGTVLYGYTF; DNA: TGTGCCTGGAGCGGGACAGTCCTGTATGGCTACACCTTC
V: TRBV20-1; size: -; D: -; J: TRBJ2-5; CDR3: CSTIDSQETQYF; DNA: TGCAGTACTATTGACAGCCAAGAGACCCAGTACTTC
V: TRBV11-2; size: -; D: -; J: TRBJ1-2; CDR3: CASSLDQEGLNYGYTF; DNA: TGTGCCAGCAGCTTAGATCAGGAGGGGCTTAACTATGGCTACACCTTC
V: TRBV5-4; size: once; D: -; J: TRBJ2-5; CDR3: CASSPRDTGQTQYF; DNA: TGTGCCAGCAGTCCCCGGGACACCGGGCAGACCCAGTACTTC
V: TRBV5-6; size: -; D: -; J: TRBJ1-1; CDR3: CASSRRVAGTRTEAFF; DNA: TGTGCCAGCAGCCGGAGGGTGGCAGGGACGAGGACTGAAGCTTTCTTT
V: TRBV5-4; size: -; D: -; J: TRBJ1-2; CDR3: CASSTKGKEDGYTF; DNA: TGTGCCAGCAGCACGAAGGGGAAAGAGGATGGCTACACCTTC
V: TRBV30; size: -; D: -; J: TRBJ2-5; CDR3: CAWSVQNLAAETQYF; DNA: TGTGCCTGGAGTGTACAAAACCTCGCGGCGGAGACCCAGTACTTC
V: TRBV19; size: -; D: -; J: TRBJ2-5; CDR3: CASSPRWEVQETQYF; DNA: TGTGCCAGTAGCCCCAGGTGGGAGGTACAAGAGACCCAGTACTTC
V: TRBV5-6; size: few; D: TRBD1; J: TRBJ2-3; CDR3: CASSWGTGRSTDTQYF; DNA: TGTGCCAGCAGCTGGGGGACAGGACGAAGCACAGATACGCAGTATTTT
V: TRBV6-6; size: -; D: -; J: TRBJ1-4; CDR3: CASSPRGAANEKLFF; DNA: TGTGCCAGCAGCCCTCGCGGGGCGGCTAATGAAAAACTGTTTTTT
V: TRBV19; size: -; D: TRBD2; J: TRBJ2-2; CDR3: CASGNGLAYTGELFF; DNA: TGTGCCAGTGGTAACGGACTAGCTTACACCGGGGAGCTGTTTTTT
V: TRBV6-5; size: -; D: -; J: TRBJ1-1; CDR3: CASSYSIGGKWGAFF; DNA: TGTGCCAGCAGTTACTCGATTGGGGGGAAGTGGGGCGCTTTCTTT
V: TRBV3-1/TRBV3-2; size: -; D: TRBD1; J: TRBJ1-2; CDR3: CASSQTGQNYGYTF; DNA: TGTGCCAGCAGCCAAACGGGACAGAACTATGGCTACACCTTC
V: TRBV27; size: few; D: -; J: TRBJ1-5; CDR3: CASSERQANQPQHF; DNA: TGTGCCAGCAGTGAACGACAGGCAAATCAGCCCCAGCATTTT
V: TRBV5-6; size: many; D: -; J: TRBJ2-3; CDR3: CASSLAGNTDTQYF; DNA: TGTGCCAGCAGCTTGGCCGGGAACACAGATACGCAGTATTTT
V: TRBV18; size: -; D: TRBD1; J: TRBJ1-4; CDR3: CASSPGTVATNEKLFF; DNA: TGTGCCAGCTCACCTGGGACAGTTGCAACTAATGAAAAACTGTTTTTT
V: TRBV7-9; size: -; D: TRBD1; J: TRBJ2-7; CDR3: CASSSRDRVGYEQYF; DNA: TGTGCCAGCAGCTCCCGGGACAGGGTTGGCTACGAGCAGTACTTC
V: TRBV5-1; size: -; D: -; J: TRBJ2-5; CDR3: CASSLAGGKETQYF; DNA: TGCGCCAGCAGCTTGGCAGGGGGGAAGGAGACCCAGTACTTC
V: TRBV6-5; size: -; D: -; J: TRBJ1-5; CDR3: CASSSQGGSSNQPQHF; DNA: TGTGCCAGCAGTTCACAGGGCGGGAGTAGCAATCAGCCCCAGCATTTT
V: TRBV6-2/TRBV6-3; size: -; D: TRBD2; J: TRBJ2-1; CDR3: CASSSVAGVITNEQFF; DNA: TGTGCCAGCAGTTCAGTAGCGGGAGTCATCACCAATGAGCAGTTCTTC
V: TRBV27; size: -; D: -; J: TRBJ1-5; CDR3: CASSLRGSRYSNQPQHF; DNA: TGTGCCAGCAGTTTACGGGGGTCCCGATATAGCAATCAGCCCCAGCATTTT
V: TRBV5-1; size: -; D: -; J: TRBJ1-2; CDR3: CASSLGTGDLYGYTF; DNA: TGCGCCAGCAGCTTGGGTACAGGTGACCTTTATGGCTACACCTTC
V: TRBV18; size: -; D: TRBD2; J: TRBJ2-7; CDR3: CASSPVAGGPEQYF; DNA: TGTGCCAGCTCACCCGTAGCGGGGGGGCCCGAGCAGTACTTC
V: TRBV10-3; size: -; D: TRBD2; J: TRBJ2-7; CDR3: CAIATSGSSYEQYF; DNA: TGTGCCATTGCGACTAGCGGGAGTTCCTACGAGCAGTACTTC
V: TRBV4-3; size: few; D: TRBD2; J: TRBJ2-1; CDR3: CASSQDVGTSGEQFF; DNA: TGCGCCAGCAGCCAAGATGTGGGGACTAGCGGAGAGCAGTTCTTC
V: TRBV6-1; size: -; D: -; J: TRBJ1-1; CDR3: CASSERYRVNTEAFF; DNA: TGTGCCAGCAGTGAAAGGTACCGGGTGAACACTGAAGCTTTCTTT
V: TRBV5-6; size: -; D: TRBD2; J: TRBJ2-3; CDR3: CASSLVSAGDRDTQYF; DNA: TGTGCCAGCAGCTTGGTTTCGGCGGGAGATCGAGATACGCAGTATTTT
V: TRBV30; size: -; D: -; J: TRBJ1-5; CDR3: CAWSDKLLGPQHF; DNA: TGTGCCTGGAGCGACAAGCTATTGGGGCCCCAGCATTTT
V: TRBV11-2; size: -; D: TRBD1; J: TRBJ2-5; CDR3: CASSLIGTAPGLETQYF; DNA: TGTGCCAGCAGCTTAATAGGGACAGCCCCGGGGTTGGAGACCCAGTACTTC
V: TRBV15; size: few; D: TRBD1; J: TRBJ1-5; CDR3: CATSRPDRGDSNQPQHF; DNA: TGTGCCACCAGCAGACCTGACAGGGGGGATAGCAATCAGCCCCAGCATTTT
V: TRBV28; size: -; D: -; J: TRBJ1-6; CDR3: CASSPGLFNSPLHF; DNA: TGTGCCAGCAGTCCCGGACTTTTTAATTCACCCCTCCACTTT
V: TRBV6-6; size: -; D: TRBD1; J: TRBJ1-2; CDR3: CASNKRQGAHYGYTF; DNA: TGTGCCAGCAATAAACGACAGGGGGCACACTATGGCTACACCTTC
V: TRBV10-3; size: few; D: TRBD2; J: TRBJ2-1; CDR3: CAIRDSGRGGNEQFF; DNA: TGTGCCATCAGAGATAGCGGGAGGGGAGGCAATGAGCAGTTCTTC
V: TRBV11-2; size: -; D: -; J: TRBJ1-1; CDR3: CASSFWNTEAFF; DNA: TGTGCCAGCAGCTTCTGGAACACTGAAGCTTTCTTT
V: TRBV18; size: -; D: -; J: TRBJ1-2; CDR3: CASSPSSRVHGYTF; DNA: TGTGCCAGCTCACCGAGTAGCAGGGTACATGGCTACACCTTC
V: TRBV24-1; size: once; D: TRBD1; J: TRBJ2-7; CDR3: CATPKASGQGIHYEQYF; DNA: TGTGCCACCCCCAAAGCGTCGGGACAGGGGATTCACTACGAGCAGTACTTC
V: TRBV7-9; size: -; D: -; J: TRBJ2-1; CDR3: CASSLARNEQFF; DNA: TGTGCCAGCAGCTTAGCGAGGAATGAGCAGTTCTTC
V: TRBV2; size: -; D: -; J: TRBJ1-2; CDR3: CASTASWRVTDGYTF; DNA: TGTGCCAGCACTGCTTCGTGGAGGGTTACTGATGGCTACACCTTC
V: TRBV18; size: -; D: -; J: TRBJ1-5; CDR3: CASSPRGDAAQHF; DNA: TGTGCCAGCTCACCCCGGGGAGACGCAGCCCAGCATTTT
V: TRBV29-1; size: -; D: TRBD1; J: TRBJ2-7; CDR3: CSVGPGQGIYEQYF; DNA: TGCAGCGTTGGGCCGGGACAGGGGATTTACGAGCAGTACTTC
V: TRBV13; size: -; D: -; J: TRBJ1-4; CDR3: CASSPMRRTNEKLFF; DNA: TGTGCCAGCAGCCCGATGCGTCGGACTAATGAAAAACTGTTTTTT
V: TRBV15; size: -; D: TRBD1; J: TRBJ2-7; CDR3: CATSSLRDSLLLDSYEQYF; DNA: TGTGCCACCAGCAGCCTCCGGGACAGCCTACTTCTTGACTCCTACGAGCAGTACTTC